The 8 T cell receptor beta chains given below trace back to one sample, sequenced in a study of control samples from healthy donors and cancer patients. Only in-frame clones appear in the TCRdb table, and some are missing; sequencing was by immunoSEQ multiplex PCR. The table has about 96,000 clones, 85% to 95% seen once. Sequenced material: blood. The receptors come from a man aged 18-30 years in good health.

The V and J genes are TRBV30 and TRBJ2-1, with D perhaps TRBD2 (6 bases). Per the germline V gene, CDR1 is GTSNPN and CDR2 is SVGIG (reference sequence). There are 15 residues in the CDR3. Trimming removed 2 bases at V and 3 bases at J, with 14 bases between. The CDR3, as DNA: TGTGCCTGGAGTCGGGGCGGGATACACTACAATGAGCAGTTCTTC. It specifies CAWSRGGIHYNEQFF.

CDR3 coding DNA: TGTGCCAGCAGTTACTCCCATTACACTGAAGCTTTCTTT. The encoded protein is CASSYSHYTEAFF. The chain links TRBV27 to TRBJ1-1; no definite D call. This CDR3 is built from 13 residues. V lost 4 bases to trimming and J lost 3 bases, with 9 bases between them. Germline V gene sequence: CDR1 MNHEY, CDR2 SMNVEV (reference sequence).

This rearrangement joins TRBV4-3 to TRBJ2-2, with TRBD1 matching 7 bases. Unmatched junction bases numbered 8, after V lost 3 bases and J lost 4 bases. The CDR3 loop spans 16 amino acids. From germline, CDR1 is LGHNA and CDR2 YSLEER. The CDR3 nucleotides are TGCGCCAGCAGCCACTACAGGGGAGCCGGCACCGGGGAGCTGTTTTTT. It specifies CASSHYRGAGTGELFF.

J is TRBJ1-5 and V is TRBV7-9; D gene ambiguous. Germline V gene lookup returns CDR1 SEHNR and CDR2 FQNEAQ (reference sequence). The V end lost 6 bases, the J end lost 0 bases, and 3 bases lay between the germline ends. This CDR3 has 12 amino acids. CDR3 region: CASSYSNQPQHF. The DNA of the CDR3 is TGTGCCAGCAGTTATAGCAATCAGCCCCAGCATTTT.

The chain links TRBV27 to TRBJ1-5; D possibly corresponds to TRBD1 (5 bases). Germline V gene data show CDR1 as MNHEY and CDR2 as SMNVEV (reference sequence). CDR3 length equals 15 residues. V lost 6 bases to trimming and J lost 1 base, with 13 bases between them. This CDR3 is CASSYLGESNQPQHF. The CDR3 coding sequence is TGTGCCAGCAGCTACCTGGGGGAAAGCAATCAGCCCCAGCATTTT.

The chain combines TRBV6-5 with TRBJ1-2; 8 nucleotides match TRBD1. The CDR3 has 16 residues. CDR1 is MNHEY and CDR2 is SVGAGI in the germline V gene. Germline trimming cut 0 bases from V and 2 bases from J; bases unmatched to any gene: 5. In nucleotides, the CDR3 is TGTGCCAGCAGTTACTCGAGGCAGGGGGCGAACTATGGCTACACCTTC. Translated: CASSYSRQGANYGYTF.

This clone has just one count. The gene calls are TRBV19 and TRBJ1-1, with D unclear. The CDR3 spans 13 residues. Germline-derived CDR1 and CDR2 are LNHDA and SQIVND (reference sequence). V lost 6 bases and J lost 0, with 8 bases in between. The chain's CDR3 is CASRGKMNTEAFF. For the CDR3, the DNA is TGTGCCAGTAGGGGCAAAATGAACACTGAAGCTTTCTTT. Full variable domain (remainder filled in from reference TRBV19 and TRBJ1-1): DGGITQSPKYLFRKEGQNVTLSCEQNLNHDAMYWYRQDPGQGLRLIYYSQIVNDFQKGDIAEGYSVSREKKESFPLTVTSAQKNPTAFYLCASRGKMNTEAFFGQGTRLTVV.

V and J are TRBV5-4 and TRBJ1-1; the D gene is possibly TRBD1 (5 bases). Germline-derived CDR1 and CDR2 are SGHNT and YYREEE (reference sequence). This CDR3 spans 16 amino acids. V was trimmed by 5 bases and J by 2 bases, leaving 19 bases between them. The CDR3 bases are TGTGCCAGCAGACCTTGGGGTGGGGCGGCTAACACTGAAGCTTTCTTT. This encodes CASRPWGGAANTEAFF.